This paragraph reports one T cell receptor beta chain. Method: immunoSEQ multiplex PCR; TCRdb's copy keeps in-frame clones and lacks some. This sample yields some 58,000 clones, of which 85% are seen a single time; just under 9% belongs to the top ten. This CDR3 region has 14 residues. Germline-derived CDR1 and CDR2 are LNHDA and SQIVND (reference sequence). The ends lost 5 bases at V and 2 bases at J; junction bases unmatched: 5. Specified time point: after dendritic cell vaccination, including at tumor progression/relapse. PBMC were collected before vaccination, two weeks after the third vaccination, and at progression. The data belong to a study of glioma-infiltrating T cells after dendritic cell vaccination.

The genes are TRBV19 and TRBJ2-7; 8 positions match TRBD1. The sample consisted of blood, taken after dendritic cell vaccination. This TCR derives from a human donor with glioblastoma. For the CDR3, the DNA is TGTGCCAGTAGTTCCGGGACAGGCCCCTACGAGCAGTACTTC. Translated, it gives CASSSGTGPYEQYF. Complete variable domain (other parts from reference TRBV19 and TRBJ2-7): DGGITQSPKYLFRKEGQNVTLSCEQNLNHDAMYWYRQDPGQGLRLIYYSQIVNDFQKGDIAEGYSVSREKKESFPLTVTSAQKNPTAFYLCASSSGTGPYEQYFGPGTRLTVT.